This paragraph covers one TCR beta chain sequence. This specimen belongs to a study of cytotoxic CD8 clonotypes in ibrutinib-treated CLL. Trimming cost V 2 bases and J 5 bases, with 7 bases left between them. CDR3 length equals 13 residues. Germline values: CDR1 SGHTA, CDR2 FQGNSA. Generated by immunoSEQ multiplex PCR, the TCRdb table keeps only in-frame clones and is missing some. This table holds around 250,000 clones, 70% found once. This rearrangement joins TRBV7-2 to TRBJ2-1; no firm D call. The receptor's source is a human donor with chronic lymphocytic leukemia. The sample here was PBMCs, taken after 24 months of ibrutinib treatment. The CDR3: CASSLFVDNEQFF. For the CDR3, the DNA is TGTGCCAGCAGCTTATTCGTTGACAATGAGCAGTTCTTC.